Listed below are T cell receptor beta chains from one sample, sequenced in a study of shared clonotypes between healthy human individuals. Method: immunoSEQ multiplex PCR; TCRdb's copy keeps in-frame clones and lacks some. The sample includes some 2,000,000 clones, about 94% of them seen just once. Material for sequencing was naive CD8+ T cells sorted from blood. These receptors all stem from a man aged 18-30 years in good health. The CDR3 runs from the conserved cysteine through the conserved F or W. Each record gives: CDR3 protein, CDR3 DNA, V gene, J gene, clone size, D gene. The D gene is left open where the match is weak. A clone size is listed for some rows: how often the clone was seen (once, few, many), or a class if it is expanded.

CDR3: CASSLAYQGEDYGYTF; DNA: TGCGCCAGCAGCTTGGCGTACCAGGGGGAAGACTATGGCTACACCTTC; V: TRBV5-1; J: TRBJ1-2; size: .; D: TRBD1
CDR3: CASSDIPGRDEQFF; DNA: TGTGCCAGCAGTGATATCCCGGGGCGGGATGAGCAGTTCTTC; V: TRBV6-4; J: TRBJ2-1; size: .; D: .
CDR3: CASSLEGSSGNTIYF; DNA: TGTGCCAGCAGCTTAGAAGGGAGCTCTGGAAACACCATATATTTT; V: TRBV7-8; J: TRBJ1-3; size: .; D: .
CDR3: CASSLPGTSVATETNEQFF; DNA: TGCGCCAGCAGCTTGCCCGGGACTAGCGTTGCCACCGAAACCAATGAGCAGTTCTTC; V: TRBV5-1; J: TRBJ2-1; size: .; D: TRBD2
CDR3: CASSRTGSHSPLHF; DNA: TGTGCCAGCAGTCGGACAGGGTCCCATTCACCCCTCCACTTT; V: TRBV27; J: TRBJ1-6; size: once; D: TRBD1
CDR3: CASSLVVVETQYF; DNA: TGTGCCAGCAGCTTGGTAGTCGTGGAGACCCAGTACTTC; V: TRBV7-9; J: TRBJ2-5; size: .; D: .
CDR3: CASSYRIGSGYEQYF; DNA: TGTGCCAGCAGTTACCGCATCGGTTCCGGCTACGAGCAGTACTTC; V: TRBV6-5; J: TRBJ2-7; size: .; D: .
CDR3: CASSFEYEGGELFF; DNA: TGTGCTAGCAGCTTTGAATATGAGGGCGGGGAGCTGTTTTTT; V: TRBV7-7; J: TRBJ2-2; size: .; D: .
CDR3: CASSAPSLTTYEQYF; DNA: TGTGCCAGCAGCGCCCCTAGCCTGACCACTTACGAGCAGTACTTC; V: TRBV11-2; J: TRBJ2-7; size: .; D: .
CDR3: CASSDRVNYGYTF; DNA: TGTGCCAGCAGTGACAGGGTAAACTATGGCTACACCTTC; V: TRBV6-1; J: TRBJ1-2; size: .; D: .
CDR3: CASSVMVGPTTEAFF; DNA: TGTGCCAGCAGCGTAATGGTCGGGCCCACCACTGAAGCTTTCTTT; V: TRBV9; J: TRBJ1-1; size: .; D: .
CDR3: CASSLAGQGITEAFF; DNA: TGTGCCAGCAGCTTAGCCGGGCAGGGCATTACTGAAGCTTTCTTT; V: TRBV7-8; J: TRBJ1-1; size: .; D: .
CDR3: CASSEGRTGVQPQHF; DNA: TGTGCCAGCAGCGAAGGGCGTACAGGGGTTCAGCCCCAGCATTTT; V: TRBV5-4; J: TRBJ1-5; size: .; D: TRBD1
CDR3: CASSLALGTSAGELFF; DNA: TGTGCCAGCAGCTTAGCCCTAGGGACTTCTGCCGGGGAGCTGTTTTTT; V: TRBV13; J: TRBJ2-2; size: .; D: .
CDR3: CASSILGRTTGELFF; DNA: TGTGCCAGTAGTATTTTGGGCAGGACCACCGGGGAGCTGTTTTTT; V: TRBV19; J: TRBJ2-2; size: once; D: .
CDR3: CASTRVLAGETYEQYF; DNA: TGTGCCAGCACACGGGTCCTAGCGGGAGAGACCTACGAGCAGTACTTC; V: TRBV7-8; J: TRBJ2-7; size: .; D: TRBD2
CDR3: CASSTTGGYNSPLHF; DNA: TGTGCCAGCAGTACTACAGGGGGCTATAATTCACCCCTCCACTTT; V: TRBV27; J: TRBJ1-6; size: .; D: TRBD1
CDR3: CASSLSQTNTGELFF; DNA: TGTGCCAGCAGTTTATCCCAAACGAACACCGGGGAGCTGTTTTTT; V: TRBV27; J: TRBJ2-2; size: .; D: .
CDR3: CASSPRINNSPLHF; DNA: TGTGCCAGCAGCCCTCGAATTAATAATTCACCCCTCCACTTT; V: TRBV7-9; J: TRBJ1-6; size: .; D: .
CDR3: CASSPSTEAFF; DNA: TGTGCCAGCAGCCCGTCCACTGAAGCTTTCTTT; V: TRBV7-9; J: TRBJ1-1; size: .; D: .
CDR3: CASSSGDFSNQPQHF; DNA: TGCGCCAGCAGCTCTGGGGACTTTAGCAATCAGCCCCAGCATTTT; V: TRBV5-1; J: TRBJ1-5; size: .; D: .
CDR3: CASRKTSGANVLTF; DNA: TGTGCCAGCAGGAAGACGTCTGGGGCCAACGTCCTGACTTTC; V: TRBV28; J: TRBJ2-6; size: .; D: .
CDR3: CASSLSRVSDTEAFF; DNA: TGTGCCAGCAGCCTAAGCAGGGTCTCGGACACTGAAGCTTTCTTT; V: TRBV9; J: TRBJ1-1; size: .; D: .
CDR3: CASSDPGQGYTEAFF; DNA: TGTGCCAGCAGTGACCCAGGACAGGGGTACACTGAAGCTTTCTTT; V: TRBV25-1; J: TRBJ1-1; size: .; D: TRBD1
CDR3: CASSDGSGANVLTF; DNA: TGTGCCAGCAGCGATGGGTCTGGGGCCAACGTCCTGACTTTC; V: TRBV9; J: TRBJ2-6; size: .; D: .
CDR3: CASSQGWDRAYEQYF; DNA: TGCGCCAGCAGCCAAGGTTGGGACAGGGCCTACGAGCAGTACTTC; V: TRBV4-1; J: TRBJ2-7; size: .; D: TRBD1
CDR3: CASSLGSGGYEQYF; DNA: TGTGCCAGCAGTTTGGGAAGCGGGGGATACGAGCAGTACTTC; V: TRBV27; J: TRBJ2-7; size: .; D: TRBD2
CDR3: CASSFGTGGNSAFF; DNA: TGTGCCAGCAGCTTTGGGACAGGGGGCAATTCAGCTTTCTTT; V: TRBV27; J: TRBJ1-1; size: .; D: TRBD1
CDR3: CASSLRTPEYTQYF; DNA: TGCGCCAGCAGCTTGAGGACCCCCGAATATACGCAGTATTTT; V: TRBV5-1; J: TRBJ2-3; size: once; D: .
CDR3: CASSIGTSGGEQYF; DNA: TGTGCCAGCAGCATAGGGACTAGCGGGGGCGAGCAGTACTTC; V: TRBV9; J: TRBJ2-7; size: .; D: TRBD2
CDR3: CASSPWDRGGEQYF; DNA: TGTGCCAGCAGCCCTTGGGACAGGGGGGGAGAGCAGTACTTC; V: TRBV7-9; J: TRBJ2-7; size: .; D: TRBD1
CDR3: CASSLADRENSPLHF; DNA: TGCGCCAGCAGCTTGGCCGACAGGGAGAATTCACCCCTCCACTTT; V: TRBV5-1; J: TRBJ1-6; size: .; D: TRBD1
CDR3: CASSELTDYNEQFF; DNA: TGTGCCAGCAGTGAACTGACAGATTACAATGAGCAGTTCTTC; V: TRBV2; J: TRBJ2-1; size: .; D: .